Listed here are 3 T cell receptor beta chains from one sample, sequenced in a study of T cell responses to AZD1222 COVID-19 vaccine. The method was immunoSEQ multiplex PCR; TCRdb's version includes in-frame clones alone and lacks a portion of them. The repertoire has more than 150,000 clones, 85% to 95% of them found once; the top ten carry 8% to 13%. Sequences were derived from peripheral blood, sampled on day 0 of AZD1222 vaccination. These receptors all come from an adult in good health.

This clone was observed a few times. This chain uses TRBV11-2 with TRBJ1-6; D remains ambiguous. The germline V and J ends were trimmed by 5 bases and 0 bases, with 17 bases remaining between them. The CDR3 is 18 residues long. CDR1 is SGHAT, CDR2 FQNNGV, per germline. The CDR3 bases are TGTGCCAGCAGCCTGTTAGGTGAGGGAAGCTCCTATAATTCACCCCTCCACTTT. Protein: CASSLLGEGSSYNSPLHF.

The CDR3 reads CSVDLGTGGYEQYF. CDR3 nucleotide sequence: TGCAGCGTTGATTTGGGGACAGGGGGCTACGAGCAGTACTTC. The rearrangement uses TRBV29-1 and TRBJ2-7; TRBD1 aligns across 11 bases. The germline V gene has CDR1 SQVTM and CDR2 ANQGSEA. V shed 3 bases, J shed 3 bases, and the junction held 4 bases outside the gene matches. This CDR3 has 14 residues.

CDR3 sequence reads: CASSPLVASGNTIYF. The CDR3 DNA is TGTGCCAGCAGTCCTCTAGTAGCTTCTGGAAACACCATATATTTT. J is TRBJ1-3 and V is TRBV28; D not certain. The CDR3 has 15 amino acids. Deletions cut 5 bases from V and 1 base from J, with 12 bases between. Germline CDR1 MDHEN, CDR2 SYDVKM. The complete variable domain, with remaining parts taken from reference TRBV28 and TRBJ1-3, reads DVKVTQSSRYLVKRTGEKVFLECVQDMDHENMFWYRQDPGLGLRLIYFSYDVKMKEKGDIPEGYSVSREKKERFSLILESASTNQTSMYLCASSPLVASGNTIYFGEGSWLTVV.